This T cell receptor beta chain appears in the sequencing data of a study of blood T cell repertoires in COVID-19. For the study at large: COVID-19 samples collected from the United States, Italy and Spain covered acute and convalescent phases.

This CDR3 region has 14 residues. Per the germline V gene, CDR1 is KGHSH and CDR2 is LQKENI. V dropped 2 bases and J dropped 8 bases, with 15 bases sitting between them. Authors' analysis steps: Reference gene primer amplification gave nucleated cell count estimates. Measured with immunoSEQ multiplex PCR; TCRdb has only the in-frame clones, and not every one. V, J and clone size were drawn from that table, and D and trimming were deduced from the DNA. This sample has 200,000 to 300,000 clones; roughly 86% occur once, and the top ten carry about 0.7%. This TCR was recovered from a human donor in a cohort sampled during active COVID-19. The chain uses TRBV18 and TRBJ1-2, with D perhaps matching TRBD1 (6 bases). Input material: peripheral blood. In nucleotides, the CDR3 is TGTGCCAGCTCACCAGGGCAGGGGACGAGCGGCTACACCTTC. It yields the protein CASSPGQGTSGYTF.